This T cell receptor beta chain was sequenced in a study of cytomegalovirus exposure and HLA in healthy donors (dated by TCRdb to 2015 to 2018). In the study overall: An earlier analysis of several hundred of the donors reported 250 to 350 Gb of sequence data and more than 90 million unique TCR beta sequences from around 200 million T cells. In an earlier analysis of around 540 of the donors, high-throughput TCR beta sequencing was used to judge whether each TCR beta V gene segment behaved as functional or pseudogenic. Of the approximately 370 genotyped donors, roughly 80% were placed in the genetic ancestry cluster associated with self-reported Caucasian donors. To predict cytomegalovirus infection status, the study brought together high-throughput TCR immunosequencing, statistical association of individual TCRs with disease status, and machine learning. Using immunosequencing, the study profiled T cell repertoires from 666 subjects and related those repertoires to cytomegalovirus serostatus. An early release that covered about 600 HLA-typed donors contained about 300 gigabases of sequencing data and about 84 million unique TCR sequences. Four or five DR-DQ haplotypes were treated as single units for association and clustering because of strong linkage in the cohort. Along with the approximately 650-subject first cohort, a separate validation cohort of 120 different subjects was used. Among some 400 genotyped donors of the cohort, an average of roughly 230,000 unique TCR beta nucleotide sequences was sequenced per donor, of which about 18% were non-productive. Rather than drawing on any new phenotypic data, the later analysis identified candidate immune exposures from TCR beta sequences and the way those sequences occurred across donors. All discovery cohort repertoires had been generated on a single sequencing platform. Both class I and class II loci were covered by HLA typing, at four-digit resolution. The study aimed to test whether cataloging public T cell receptors could reveal signatures of past pathogen exposure. A later analysis re-examined previously published TCR beta repertoires from 600 to 700 donors and added high-resolution HLA genotyping to investigate patterns of TCR occurrence. Genome-wide SNP genotypes for about 65% of the roughly 700 donors were used in a later genetic analysis, which treated that subset as a discovery cohort. Donor age, sex, ethnicity and CMV serostatus were collected together with the repertoire data. The number of typed donors differed by locus: roughly 629-630 for A, B, C, DRB1 and DQB1; approximately 520 for DQA1; over 600 for DPA1; and roughly 470 for DPB1.

This clone was seen only a few times. The clone's antigen remains unknown. One base away there is no much larger clone; base qualities are not given. Preparation of the library involved the immunoSEQ multiplex PCR assay. A mixture of 60 forward primers for TCR Vbeta segments and 13 reverse primers for TCR Jbeta segments was used in the multiplex PCR. The CDR3 region of rearranged TCR beta genes was amplified from genomic DNA by a multiplex PCR assay. Amplified TCR beta libraries were sequenced as 87-base-pair reads on the Illumina HiSeq System. The authors' pipeline ran thus. In a later analysis, roughly 80 million unique TCR beta chains were counted across the approximately 670 repertoires, and around 11 million of these chains were shared by at least two donors. To remove PCR and sequencing errors, raw reads were error-corrected and collapsed into unique sequences using a nearest-neighbor algorithm that merged closely related sequences. Alignment of CDR3 sequences to IMGT reference sequences was used to assign V, D and J gene segments. For a sequence to be retained, a match of at least six nucleotides to both a V gene segment and a J gene segment was required. A rearrangement counted as productive if the CDR3 had no stop codons and remained in frame with V and J, and every other rearrangement counted as non-productive. Following IMGT convention, CDR3 was defined as the stretch from the second conserved V-encoded cysteine up to the conserved J-encoded phenylalanine. The earlier analysis of 500 to 600 of the donors excluded sequences that lacked an unambiguous match to a single V gene segment. In an earlier analysis of roughly 500 of the donors, V segments were called functional above 56.7% productive rearrangements and were called segregating when the between-donor standard deviation exceeded 5%. A statistical classification framework was developed to diagnose cytomegalovirus status using the catalog of TCR beta chain sequences. V and J gene assignment, in a later analysis, came from comparing TCR nucleotide sequences with IMGT/GENE-DB human TR gene sequences. The TCRdist pipeline was used in a later analysis to assign CDR3 sequences and most-parsimonious VDJ recombination scenarios. In a later analysis, every TCR beta chain was defined by the combination of its CDR3 amino acid sequence and its V-gene family, and reads without a unique V-gene family were dropped. As a way to deal with suspected cross-contamination and a sequencing artifact, a later analysis dropped approximately 590 nucleotide sequences that were highly shared and had low generation probability. A later analysis calculated a clonal expansion index for each public chain from normalized within-repertoire ranks of inferred template counts. A later analysis computed generation probabilities with a VDJ recombination model fitted to out-of-frame rearrangements, and checked the results against IGoR. In a later analysis, TCR-TCR, TCR-HLA and TCR-CMV co-occurrence was scored with hypergeometric tests, and a repertoire-size bias correction was applied to TCR pairs. A later analysis estimated false discovery rates by permuting HLA or CMV assignments 20 times. A later analysis grouped co-occurring TCRs with DBSCAN, adding TCRdist sequence similarity when clustering within HLA-allele-positive subsets. For co-occurrence clustering, repertoires with fewer than 30,000 or more than 120,000 public chains were excluded, along with 5 or 6 repertoires with anomalous nucleotide sharing. Sourced from immuneACCESS, this table was stored by TCRdb with only in-frame sequences that have V and J called. A share of the clones is absent; for the studies checked, an unresolved V gene accounts for under half, and the remainder has no known explanation. For V, J and clone size, that table is used; D and trimming come from the DNA. The sample yields 120,000 or so clones; roughly 70% were counted once. Clones ranked in the top ten supply 11% of the sample.

The cohort comprised fewer than 750 healthy bone marrow donors. Cohort members were all nominally healthy when sampled, although unrecorded immune exposures were likely present. The donor was CMV seropositive and belonged to the group of about 290 seropositive cohort members. Every donor gave a peripheral blood sample, and the peripheral blood mononuclear cells from that sample were used for TCR beta sequencing. Genomic DNA was extracted from the blood cell samples with the Qiagen DNeasy Blood Extraction Kit. General findings and caveats noted by the study authors: According to a later analysis, parvovirus B19, influenza, CMV and Epstein-Barr virus appeared linked to several top co-occurrence clusters. A later analysis found that most CMV-associated TCR beta chains appeared HLA-restricted, with HLA associations seemingly driven largely by CMV exposure. Strong co-occurrence of HLA alleles, especially DR and DQ, made assigning TCR associations to individual alleles difficult. The authors suggested that the approach could potentially be extended to other disease states and immunological phenotypes. In a later analysis, around 17,000 TCR beta sequences were associated with specific HLA alleles at a false discovery rate of 0.05. In both the original and validation cohorts, the classifier was reported to diagnose cytomegalovirus status with high specificity and sensitivity. The study gave a list of more than 150 TCR beta chains associated with cytomegalovirus. In a later analysis, HLA-associated TCR beta chains showed more clonal expansion and lower generation probabilities than non-associated chains that were equally common. Broadly in line with IMGT annotations, most TCR beta V segments showed up in productive rearrangements about 90% or about 30% of the time in an earlier analysis of under 700 of the donors. Three of the identified cytomegalovirus-associated TCR beta chains were confirmed in vitro to be specific for cytomegalovirus antigens. This cohort had only TCR beta chains sequenced, and the lack of alpha or paired-chain data limited which features could be detected. CMV serostatus was the only immune exposure information available for the cohort. While some public TCRs were present in many individuals, most TCR sequences turned up only very rarely across donors. Correlated functional status among segregating V segments might reflect linkage disequilibrium, but an unknown experimental factor could not be ruled out. A cluster of highly shared sequence variants was judged likely to represent a technical artifact of the sequencing pipeline. A further reported finding was that TCR beta sequences accurately predicted the HLA-A and HLA-B alleles for most subjects in the first cohort. Roughly uniform sequencing depth across donors was assumed in presence/absence analyses, although this assumption may not hold. Because counts were too low, roughly 16 rarely observed V segments, including chromosome 9 orphons, were left out of the earlier analysis of over 550 of the donors. According to a later analysis, TCR association rates differed among HLA loci, with DRB1 alleles showing the most associated TCRs and HLA-C alleles showing the fewest. HLA typing was unavailable for some donors at each locus, so association tests used only the typed subset. In a later genetic analysis, a missense DCLRE1C variant was associated with V-gene and J-gene trimming of TCR beta chains, and the association was replicated in an independent cohort. A later genetic analysis reported fewer N-insertions in productive TCRs among donors in an Asian-associated ancestry cluster than the roughly 640-donor mean.

The clonotype was recovered from a woman aged 45-65 years in good health and CMV-seropositive. Specimen: PBMCs.

The nucleotides read TGTGCCAGCAGTGAAGTCCCTTTAGAGGGCTACACCTTC. It translates as CASSEVPLEGYTF. The V and J genes are TRBV6-5 and TRBJ1-2; the D gene is not confidently resolved. Per the germline V gene, MNHEY is the CDR1 and SVGAGI is the CDR2. The CDR3 contains 13 residues, cysteine and phenylalanine counted. The retained sequence is limited to the CDR3, 39 bases, with the frame set at the first base. V gives up 5 bases and J gives up 8 bases, and the segment between their germline ends measures 15 bases.